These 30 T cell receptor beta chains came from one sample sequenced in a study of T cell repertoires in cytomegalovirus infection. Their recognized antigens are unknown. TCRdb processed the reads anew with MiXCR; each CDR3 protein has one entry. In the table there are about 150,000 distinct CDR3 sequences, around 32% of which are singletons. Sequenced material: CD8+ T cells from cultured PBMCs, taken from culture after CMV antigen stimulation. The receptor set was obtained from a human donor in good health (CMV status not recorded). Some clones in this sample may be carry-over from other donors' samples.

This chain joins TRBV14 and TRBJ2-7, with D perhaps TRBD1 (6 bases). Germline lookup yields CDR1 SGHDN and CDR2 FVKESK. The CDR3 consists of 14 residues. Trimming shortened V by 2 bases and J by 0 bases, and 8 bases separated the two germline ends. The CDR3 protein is CASSQRGFSYEQYF. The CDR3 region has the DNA TGTGCCAGCAGCCAAAGGGGGTTCTCCTACGAGCAGTACTTC.

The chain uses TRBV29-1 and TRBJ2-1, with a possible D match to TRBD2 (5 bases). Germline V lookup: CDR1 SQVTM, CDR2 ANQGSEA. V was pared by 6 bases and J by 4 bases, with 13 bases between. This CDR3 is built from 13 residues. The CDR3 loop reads CSVTPGSYNEQFF. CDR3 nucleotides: TGCAGCGTGACCCCGGGGTCGTACAATGAGCAGTTCTTC.

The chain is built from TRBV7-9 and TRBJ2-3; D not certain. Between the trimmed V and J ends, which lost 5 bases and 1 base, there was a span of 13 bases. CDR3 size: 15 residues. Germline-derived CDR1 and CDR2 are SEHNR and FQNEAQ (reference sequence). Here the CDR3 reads CASSPEAWGTDTQYF. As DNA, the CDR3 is TGTGCCAGCAGCCCCGAAGCGTGGGGCACAGATACGCAGTATTTT. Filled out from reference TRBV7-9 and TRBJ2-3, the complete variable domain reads DTGVSQNPRHKITKRGQNVTFRCDPISEHNRLYWYRQTLGQGPEFLTYFQNEAQLEKSRLLSDRFSAERPKGSFSTLEIQRTEQGDSAMYLCASSPEAWGTDTQYFGPGTRLTVL.

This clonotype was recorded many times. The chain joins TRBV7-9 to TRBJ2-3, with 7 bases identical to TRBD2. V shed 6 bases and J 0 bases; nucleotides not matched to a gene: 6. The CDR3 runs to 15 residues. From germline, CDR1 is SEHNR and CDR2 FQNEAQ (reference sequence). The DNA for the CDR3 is TGTGCCAGCAGTCCAAGCGGGGCCAGCACAGATACGCAGTATTTT. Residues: CASSPSGASTDTQYF.

The CDR3 protein is CASSFSQGAIVYTQYF. Here the CDR3 DNA reads TGTGCCAGCAGTTTTTCGCAGGGGGCAATAGTCTATACGCAGTATTTT. The rearrangement uses TRBV27 and TRBJ2-3; the match to TRBD1 covers 8 bases. Germline V gives CDR1 MNHEY, CDR2 SMNVEV (reference sequence). The V gene end was trimmed by 3 bases and the J gene end by 7 bases; junction bases not matched to a gene: 12. This CDR3 region has 16 residues.

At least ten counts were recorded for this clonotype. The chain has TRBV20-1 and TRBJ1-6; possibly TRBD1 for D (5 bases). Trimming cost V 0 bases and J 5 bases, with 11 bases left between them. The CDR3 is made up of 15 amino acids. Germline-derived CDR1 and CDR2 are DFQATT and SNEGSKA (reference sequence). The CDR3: CSAREPGTDNSPLHF. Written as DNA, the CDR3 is TGCAGTGCTAGAGAGCCAGGGACGGATAATTCACCCCTCCACTTT.

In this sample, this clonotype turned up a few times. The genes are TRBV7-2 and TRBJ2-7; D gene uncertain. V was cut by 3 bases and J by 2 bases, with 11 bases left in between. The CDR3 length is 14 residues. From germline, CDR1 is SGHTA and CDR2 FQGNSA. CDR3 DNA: TGTGCCAGCAGCTTGGGCGGCGCCCCCTACGAGCAGTACTTC. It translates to CASSLGGAPYEQYF.

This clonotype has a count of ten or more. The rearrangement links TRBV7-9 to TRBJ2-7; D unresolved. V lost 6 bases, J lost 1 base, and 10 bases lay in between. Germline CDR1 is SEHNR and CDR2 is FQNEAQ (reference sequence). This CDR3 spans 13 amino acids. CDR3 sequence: CASSYDSSYEQYF. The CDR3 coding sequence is TGTGCCAGCAGTTATGACTCATCCTACGAGCAGTACTTC.

Here the CDR3 reads CASSLINGGELFF. The CDR3 DNA sequence: TGTGCCAGCAGCCTCATCAATGGCGGGGAGCTGTTTTTT. The chain combines TRBV7-2 with TRBJ2-2; no clear D. This CDR3 contains 13 residues. V lost 5 bases, J lost 7 bases, and 11 bases lay in between. CDR1 and CDR2 (germline): SGHTA, FQGNSA.

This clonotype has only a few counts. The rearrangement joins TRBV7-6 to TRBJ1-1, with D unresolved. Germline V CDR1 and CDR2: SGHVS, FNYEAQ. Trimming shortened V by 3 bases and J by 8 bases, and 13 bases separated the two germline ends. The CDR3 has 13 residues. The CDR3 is CASSLAGDIEAFF. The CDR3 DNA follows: TGTGCCAGCAGCTTGGCTGGGGATATAGAAGCTTTCTTT.

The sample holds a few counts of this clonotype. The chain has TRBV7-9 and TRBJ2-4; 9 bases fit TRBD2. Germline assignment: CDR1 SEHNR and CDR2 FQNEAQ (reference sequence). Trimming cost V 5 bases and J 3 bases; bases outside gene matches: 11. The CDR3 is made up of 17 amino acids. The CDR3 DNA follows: TGTGCCAGCAGCGCGGCGAGCGGGGGGTCATACAAAAACATTCAGTACTTC. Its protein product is CASSAASGGSYKNIQYF.

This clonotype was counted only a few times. CDR3 residues: CASSETGPRGYTF. The CDR3 bases are TGTGCCAGCAGCGAGACAGGGCCTAGAGGCTACACCTTC. The V gene is TRBV7-9, the J gene TRBJ1-2; 7 positions match TRBD1. Germline V lookup: CDR1 SEHNR, CDR2 FQNEAQ (reference sequence). V lost 5 bases, J lost 8 bases, and 8 bases stayed unmatched. This CDR3 has 13 residues.

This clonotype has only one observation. CDR3 DNA: TGTGCCAGCAAGTGGGCCTTGGGAGACACAGATACGCAGTATTTT. It is translated as CASKWALGDTDTQYF. This chain uses TRBV6-4 with TRBJ2-3, with a tentative D call TRBD2 (5 bases). Trimming stripped 7 bases from V and 2 bases from J, with 16 bases between. This CDR3 is built from 15 residues. Germline V gene data show CDR1 as MRHNA and CDR2 as SNTAGT.

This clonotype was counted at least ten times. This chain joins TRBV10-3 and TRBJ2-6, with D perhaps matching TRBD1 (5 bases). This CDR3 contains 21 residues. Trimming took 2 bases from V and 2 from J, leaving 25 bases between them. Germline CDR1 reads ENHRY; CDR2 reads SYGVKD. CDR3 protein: CAISEAPLGHPVPAGANVLTF. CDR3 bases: TGTGCCATCAGTGAGGCCCCGCTTGGACACCCTGTCCCGGCTGGGGCCAACGTCCTGACTTTC.

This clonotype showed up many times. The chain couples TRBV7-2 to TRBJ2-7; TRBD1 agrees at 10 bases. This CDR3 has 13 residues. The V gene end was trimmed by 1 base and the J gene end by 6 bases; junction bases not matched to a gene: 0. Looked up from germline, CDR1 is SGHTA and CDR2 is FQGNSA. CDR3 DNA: TGTGCCAGCAGCTTAGGGACAGGGGGCGAGCAGTACTTC. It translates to CASSLGTGGEQYF.

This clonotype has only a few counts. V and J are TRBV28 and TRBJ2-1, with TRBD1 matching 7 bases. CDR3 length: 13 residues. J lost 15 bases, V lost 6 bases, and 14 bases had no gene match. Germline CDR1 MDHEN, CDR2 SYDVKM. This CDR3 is CASSKLTGNTWFF. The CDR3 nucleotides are TGTGCCAGCAGCAAACTGACAGGGAACACCTGGTTCTTC.

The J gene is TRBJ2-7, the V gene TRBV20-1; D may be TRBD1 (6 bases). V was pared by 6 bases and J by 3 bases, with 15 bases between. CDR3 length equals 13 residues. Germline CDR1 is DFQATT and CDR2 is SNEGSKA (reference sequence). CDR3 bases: TGCAGTGCCGACCTCACAGGGAACTACGAGCAGTACTTC. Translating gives CSADLTGNYEQYF.

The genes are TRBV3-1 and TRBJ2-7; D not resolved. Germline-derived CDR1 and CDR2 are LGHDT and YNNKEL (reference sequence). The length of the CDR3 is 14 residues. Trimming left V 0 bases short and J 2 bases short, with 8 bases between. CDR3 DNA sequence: TGTGCCAGCAGCCAAGACCACAGTACCTACGAGCAGTACTTC. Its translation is CASSQDHSTYEQYF.

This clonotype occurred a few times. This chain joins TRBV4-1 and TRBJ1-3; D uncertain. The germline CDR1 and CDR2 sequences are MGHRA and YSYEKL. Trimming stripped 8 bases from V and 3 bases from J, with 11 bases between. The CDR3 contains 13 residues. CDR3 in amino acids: CASAGQNGNTIYF. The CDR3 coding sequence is TGCGCCAGCGCTGGGCAGAATGGAAACACCATATATTTT.

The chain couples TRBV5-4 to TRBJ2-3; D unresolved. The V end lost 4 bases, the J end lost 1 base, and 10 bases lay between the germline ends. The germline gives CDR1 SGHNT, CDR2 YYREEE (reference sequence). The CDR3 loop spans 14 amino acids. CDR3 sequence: CASSEWERTDTQYF. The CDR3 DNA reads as TGTGCCAGCAGCGAGTGGGAACGCACAGATACGCAGTATTTT.

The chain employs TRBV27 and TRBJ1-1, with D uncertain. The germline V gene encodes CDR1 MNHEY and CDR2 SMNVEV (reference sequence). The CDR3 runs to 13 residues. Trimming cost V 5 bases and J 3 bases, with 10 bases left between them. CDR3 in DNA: TGTGCCAGCAGTATAGGACGAGACACTGAAGCTTTCTTT. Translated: CASSIGRDTEAFF.

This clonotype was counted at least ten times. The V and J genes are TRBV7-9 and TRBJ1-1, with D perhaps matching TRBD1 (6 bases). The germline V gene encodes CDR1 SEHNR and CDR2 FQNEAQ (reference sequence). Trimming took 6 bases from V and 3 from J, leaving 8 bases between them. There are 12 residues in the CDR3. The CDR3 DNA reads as TGTGCCAGCAGTTGGACAGACACTGAAGCTTTCTTT. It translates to CASSWTDTEAFF.

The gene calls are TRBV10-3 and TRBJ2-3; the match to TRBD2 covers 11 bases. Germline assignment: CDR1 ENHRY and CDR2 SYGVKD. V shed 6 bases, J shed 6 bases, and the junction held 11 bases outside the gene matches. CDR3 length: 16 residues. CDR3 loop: CAIRTGLAAHIDTQYF. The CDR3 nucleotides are TGTGCCATCAGGACGGGACTAGCGGCGCATATTGATACGCAGTATTTT.

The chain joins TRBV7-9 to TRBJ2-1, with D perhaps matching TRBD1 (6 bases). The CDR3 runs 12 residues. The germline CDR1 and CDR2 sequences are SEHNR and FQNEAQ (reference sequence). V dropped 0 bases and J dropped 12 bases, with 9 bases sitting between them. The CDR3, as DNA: TGTGCCAGCAGCTTAGCGGTCAGGGGGCAGTTCTTC. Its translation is CASSLAVRGQFF.

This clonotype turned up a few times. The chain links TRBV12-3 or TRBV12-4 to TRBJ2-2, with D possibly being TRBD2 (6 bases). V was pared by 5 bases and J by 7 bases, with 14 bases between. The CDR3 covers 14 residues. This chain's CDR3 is CASSLGLASGELFF. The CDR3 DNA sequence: TGTGCCAGCAGTCTAGGGCTAGCGAGCGGGGAGCTGTTTTTT.

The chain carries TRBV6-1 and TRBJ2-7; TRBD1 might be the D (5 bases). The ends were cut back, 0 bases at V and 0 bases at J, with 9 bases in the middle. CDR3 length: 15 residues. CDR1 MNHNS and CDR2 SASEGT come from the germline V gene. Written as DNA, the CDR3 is TGTGCCAGCAGTGAAGCGGTAGACAGCTCCTACGAGCAGTACTTC. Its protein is CASSEAVDSSYEQYF.

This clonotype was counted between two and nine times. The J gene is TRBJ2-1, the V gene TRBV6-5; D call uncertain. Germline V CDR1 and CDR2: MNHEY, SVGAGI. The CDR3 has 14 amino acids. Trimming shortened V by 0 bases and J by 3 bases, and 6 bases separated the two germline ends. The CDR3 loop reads CASSYSSSYNEQFF. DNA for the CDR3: TGTGCCAGCAGTTACTCGAGCAGCTACAATGAGCAGTTCTTC.

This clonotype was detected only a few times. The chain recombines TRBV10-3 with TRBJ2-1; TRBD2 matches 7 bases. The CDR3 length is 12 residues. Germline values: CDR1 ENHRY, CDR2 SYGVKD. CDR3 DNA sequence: TGTGTCGTGGGCGGGGGACACAATGAGCAGTTCTTC. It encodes CVVGGGHNEQFF.

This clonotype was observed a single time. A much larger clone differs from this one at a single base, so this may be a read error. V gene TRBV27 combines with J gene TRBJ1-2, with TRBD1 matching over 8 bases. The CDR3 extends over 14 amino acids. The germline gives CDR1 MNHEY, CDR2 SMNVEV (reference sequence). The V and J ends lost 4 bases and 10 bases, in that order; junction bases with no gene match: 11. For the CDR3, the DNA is TGTGCCAGCAGTTCGAATTCGGACAGGGATGACTACACCTTC. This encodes CASSSNSDRDDYTF.

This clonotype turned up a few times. CDR3 sequence reads: CASSRDRNLMNTEAFF. The CDR3 DNA sequence: TGTGCCAGCAGTCGCGATCGGAATTTAATGAACACTGAAGCTTTCTTT. This sequence joins TRBV5-6 and TRBJ1-1; no firm D call. Trimming shortened V by 5 bases and J by 0 bases, and 17 bases separated the two germline ends. Germline V gives CDR1 SGHDT, CDR2 YYEEEE. This CDR3 is built from 16 residues. The full variable domain, its missing parts supplied by reference TRBV5-6 and TRBJ1-1, is DAGVTQSPTHLIKTRGQQVTLRCSPKSGHDTVSWYQQALGQGPQFIFQYYEEEERQRGNFPDRFSGHQFPNYSSELNVNALLLGDSALYLCASSRDRNLMNTEAFFGQGTRLTVV.